This T cell receptor beta chain was identified during a study of patients and donors after allogeneic stem cell transplantation. CDR3 length: 13 residues. Germline values: CDR1 SGDLS, CDR2 YYNGEE. Deletions cut 1 base from V and 8 bases from J, with 10 bases between. One entry per CDR3 protein results from TCRdb running MiXCR on the RT-PCR reads. The data show roughly 4,200 distinct CDR3 sequences, with approximately 25% seen just once and around 15% held by the top ten. By its share, this clonotype is medium-sized. Source material: blood, either unsorted or a sorted T cell fraction (not recorded which). This chain uses TRBV9 with TRBJ2-1; D is unclear. The sequence was obtained from a human donor who was either an allogeneic HSCT recipient or a stem cell or donor lymphocyte infusion donor (not recorded which). It is not recorded whose cells these are; they may come from a transplant donor. CDR3 residues: CASSVFLRDEQFF. The DNA for the CDR3 is TGTGCCAGCAGCGTATTCCTGAGAGATGAGCAGTTCTTC. The full variable domain, with the rest looked up from reference TRBV9 and TRBJ2-1, is DSGVTQTPKHLITATGQRVTLRCSPRSGDLSVYWYQQSLDQGLQFLIQYYNGEERAKGNILERFSAQQFPDLHSELNLSSLELGDSALYFCASSVFLRDEQFFGPGTRLTVL.